The T cell receptor beta chain described here comes from a study of blood T cell repertoires in COVID-19. Trimming removed 10 bases from V and 7 bases from J; junction bases left unmatched: 7. Germline-derived CDR1 and CDR2 are SNHLY and FYNNEI. The CDR3 length is 13 residues. Assay: immunoSEQ multiplex PCR; the TCRdb copy retains only in-frame clones and omits some. This sample has roughly 79,000 clones, with roughly 89% found just once. The chain has TRBV2 and TRBJ1-6; TRBD1 aligns across 7 bases. The receptor comes from a man aged 45 to 65 with acute or convalescent COVID-19. Sequencing was performed on peripheral blood. CDR3 in amino acids: CATQDRANSPLHF. The CDR3 region has the DNA TGTGCCACCCAAGACAGGGCGAATTCACCCCTCCACTTT. The whole variable domain, filled in from reference TRBV2 and TRBJ1-6, reads EPEVTQTPSHQVTQMGQEVILRCVPISNHLYFYWYRQILGQKVEFLVSFYNNEISEKSEIFDDQFSVERPDGSNFTLKIRSTKLEDSAMYFCATQDRANSPLHFGNGTRLTVT.